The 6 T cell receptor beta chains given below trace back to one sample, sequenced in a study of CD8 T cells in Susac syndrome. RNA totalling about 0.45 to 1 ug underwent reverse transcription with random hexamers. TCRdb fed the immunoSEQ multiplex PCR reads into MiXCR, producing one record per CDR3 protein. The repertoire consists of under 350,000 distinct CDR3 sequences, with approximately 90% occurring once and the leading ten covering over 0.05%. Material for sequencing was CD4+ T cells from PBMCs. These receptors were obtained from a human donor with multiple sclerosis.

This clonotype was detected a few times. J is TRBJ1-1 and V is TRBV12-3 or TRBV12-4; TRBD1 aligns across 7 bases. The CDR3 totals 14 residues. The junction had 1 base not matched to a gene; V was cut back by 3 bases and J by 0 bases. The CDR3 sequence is CASSFDRVNTEAFF. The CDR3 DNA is TGTGCCAGCAGTTTTGACAGGGTGAACACTGAAGCTTTCTTT.

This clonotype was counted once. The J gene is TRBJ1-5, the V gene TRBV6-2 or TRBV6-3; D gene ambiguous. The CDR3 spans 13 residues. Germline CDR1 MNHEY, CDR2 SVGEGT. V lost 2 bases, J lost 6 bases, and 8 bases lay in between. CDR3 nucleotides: TGTGCCAGCAGTTACCAGGTGGGTCAGCCCCAGCATTTT. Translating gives CASSYQVGQPQHF.

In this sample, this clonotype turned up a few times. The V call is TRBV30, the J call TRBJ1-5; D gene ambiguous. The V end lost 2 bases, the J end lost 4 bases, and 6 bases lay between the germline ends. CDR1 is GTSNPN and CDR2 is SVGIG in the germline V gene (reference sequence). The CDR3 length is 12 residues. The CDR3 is CAWSPINQPQHF. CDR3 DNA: TGTGCCTGGAGTCCCATTAATCAGCCCCAGCATTTT.

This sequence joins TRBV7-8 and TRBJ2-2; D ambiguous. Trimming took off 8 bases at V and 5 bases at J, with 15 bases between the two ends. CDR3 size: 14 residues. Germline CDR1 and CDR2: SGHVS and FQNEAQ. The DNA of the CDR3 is TGTGCCAGCGGGATTAACCGGGCAACCGGGGAGCTGTTTTTT. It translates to CASGINRATGELFF.

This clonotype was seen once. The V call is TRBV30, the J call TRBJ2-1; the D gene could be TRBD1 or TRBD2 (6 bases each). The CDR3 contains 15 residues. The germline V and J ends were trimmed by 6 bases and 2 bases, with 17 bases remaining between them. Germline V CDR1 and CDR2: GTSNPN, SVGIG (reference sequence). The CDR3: CACKGGPAAYNEQFF. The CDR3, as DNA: TGTGCCTGCAAGGGGGGACCAGCGGCCTACAATGAGCAGTTCTTC. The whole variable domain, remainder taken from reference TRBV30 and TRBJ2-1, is SQTIHQWPATLVQPVGSPLSLECTVEGTSNPNLYWYRQAAGRGLQLLFYSVGIGQISSEVPQNLSASRPQDRQFILSSKKLLLSDSGFYLCACKGGPAAYNEQFFGPGTRLTVL.

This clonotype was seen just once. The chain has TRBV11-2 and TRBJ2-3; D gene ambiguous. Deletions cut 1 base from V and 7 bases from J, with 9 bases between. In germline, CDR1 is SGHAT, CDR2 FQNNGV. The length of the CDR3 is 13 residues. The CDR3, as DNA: TGTGCCAGCAGCTTAGGGCTTCGATATACGCAGTATTTT. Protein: CASSLGLRYTQYF.